These T cell receptor beta chains were read from a single sample in a study of CD8+ T cells in alopecia areata. Clones were sequenced by immunoSEQ multiplex PCR, and TCRdb holds only the in-frame ones, with some missing. The profile shows 170,000 or so clones, roughly 63% of them singletons. Sequenced material: CD4+ T cells sorted from blood, taken at week 0. All receptors come from a human donor with alopecia areata. CDR3s include the opening cysteine and the closing phenylalanine or tryptophan. D genes are given only for firm matches. The listing skips clone size in some rows; elsewhere it reads once, few, many or a size class.

V gene: TRBV7-2
clone size: -
J gene: TRBJ2-5
D gene: -
CDR3 protein: CASSSSYQETQYF
CDR3 DNA: TGTGCCAGCAGCTCCTCGTACCAAGAGACCCAGTACTTC

V gene: TRBV14
clone size: -
J gene: TRBJ2-3
D gene: -
CDR3 protein: CASSQWAGDTQYF
CDR3 DNA: TGTGCCAGCAGCCAATGGGCCGGCGATACGCAGTATTTT

V gene: TRBV30
clone size: -
J gene: TRBJ1-2
D gene: TRBD1
CDR3 protein: CAWAQGASYGYTF
CDR3 DNA: TGTGCCTGGGCGCAGGGGGCGAGCTATGGCTACACCTTC

V gene: TRBV9
clone size: once
J gene: TRBJ2-3
D gene: TRBD2
CDR3 protein: CASSVAGTTRTDTQYF
CDR3 DNA: TGTGCCAGCAGCGTCGCCGGGACTACCCGCACAGATACGCAGTATTTT

V gene: TRBV7-2
clone size: -
J gene: TRBJ2-7
D gene: -
CDR3 protein: CASSLGGVAYEQYF
CDR3 DNA: TGTGCCAGCAGCTTAGGAGGGGTGGCCTACGAGCAGTACTTC

V gene: TRBV18
clone size: few
J gene: TRBJ2-3
D gene: -
CDR3 protein: CASSPRGGTDTQYF
CDR3 DNA: TGTGCCAGCTCACCCCGAGGGGGCACAGATACGCAGTATTTT

V gene: TRBV30
clone size: -
J gene: TRBJ2-7
D gene: -
CDR3 protein: CAWTTRTAYEQYF
CDR3 DNA: TGTGCCTGGACAACTAGGACAGCGTACGAGCAGTACTTC

V gene: TRBV29-1
clone size: few
J gene: TRBJ1-1
D gene: TRBD1
CDR3 protein: CSVVSRGIAEAFF
CDR3 DNA: TGCAGCGTTGTGAGCAGGGGGATAGCTGAAGCTTTCTTT

V gene: TRBV27
clone size: -
J gene: TRBJ1-6
D gene: TRBD1
CDR3 protein: CASTSTGDHSPLHF
CDR3 DNA: TGTGCCAGCACCTCGACAGGGGACCATTCACCCCTCCACTTT

V gene: TRBV6-6
clone size: once
J gene: TRBJ2-3
D gene: -
CDR3 protein: CASSLRDNTDTQYF
CDR3 DNA: TGTGCCAGCAGTTTGAGGGATAACACAGATACGCAGTATTTT

V gene: TRBV4-3
clone size: few
J gene: TRBJ2-5
D gene: -
CDR3 protein: CASSQAGKQETQYF
CDR3 DNA: TGCGCCAGCAGCCAAGCCGGGAAACAAGAGACCCAGTACTTC

V gene: TRBV7-8
clone size: -
J gene: TRBJ1-5
D gene: -
CDR3 protein: CASSPGGRLPQHF
CDR3 DNA: TGTGCCAGCAGCCCGGGGGGGCGACTTCCCCAGCATTTT

V gene: TRBV10-3
clone size: -
J gene: TRBJ1-1
D gene: TRBD1
CDR3 protein: CAIRLGTGSAEAFF
CDR3 DNA: TGTGCCATCAGATTAGGGACAGGGAGCGCTGAAGCTTTCTTT

V gene: TRBV5-1
clone size: -
J gene: TRBJ2-7
D gene: TRBD1
CDR3 protein: CASRRGQGYEQYF
CDR3 DNA: TGCGCCAGCAGACGAGGACAGGGGTACGAGCAGTACTTC